This section outlines one T cell receptor beta chain sequence together with its context. There is no known antigen for this receptor. One base away there is no much larger clone; base qualities are not given. These data are taken from a study of cytomegalovirus exposure and HLA in healthy donors (dated by TCRdb to 2015 to 2018). Regarding the research as a whole: According to an earlier analysis of 587 of the donors, about 179 million T cells yielded roughly 110 million unique TCR beta sequences and about 300 Gb of sequence data. Around 330 gigabases of sequencing data and around 80 million unique TCR sequences made up an early release that covered 500 to 700 HLA-typed donors. Of the 398 genotyped donors, roughly 80% were placed in the genetic ancestry cluster associated with self-reported Caucasian donors. The study aimed to test whether signatures of past pathogen exposure could be identified by cataloging public T cell receptors. The T cell repertoires of under 750 subjects were profiled by immunosequencing and related to cytomegalovirus serostatus. A separate validation cohort of roughly 110 different subjects was used in addition to the roughly 700-subject first cohort. The study combined high-throughput TCR immunosequencing, statistical association of individual TCRs with disease status, and machine learning to predict cytomegalovirus infection status. To study patterns of TCR occurrence, a later analysis re-analyzed previously published TCR beta repertoires from 500 to 850 donors and added high-resolution HLA genotyping. In the later analysis, no new phenotypic data were used to find candidate immune exposures; instead, reliance was placed on TCR beta sequences and their occurrence across donors. An earlier analysis of about 620 of the donors applied high-throughput TCR beta sequencing to assess whether each TCR beta V gene segment acted as functional or pseudogenic. Donor age, sex, ethnicity and CMV serostatus were compiled alongside the repertoire data. Genome-wide SNP genotypes for about 65% of the 666 donors were used in a later genetic analysis, which treated that subset as a discovery cohort. All discovery cohort repertoires had been generated using a single sequencing platform. Class I and class II HLA loci were covered by the typing at four-digit resolution. The number of donors typed differed by locus, with about 629-630 for A, B, C, DRB1 and DQB1, around 500 for DQA1, approximately 580 for DPA1, and approximately 470 for DPB1. Because of strong linkage in the cohort, roughly five DR-DQ haplotypes were treated as single units for association and clustering. Among some 410 genotyped donors of the cohort, an average of roughly 230,000 unique TCR beta nucleotide sequences was sequenced per donor, of which about 18% were non-productive.

The CDR3, cysteine through phenylalanine, is 16 amino acids long. The CDR3 DNA has 48 bases and is translated from base 1. Trimming leaves V shorter by 5 bases and J shorter by 0 bases, with the junction holding 10 bases beyond the gene matches. From the germline V gene (reference sequence), CDR1 is MNHEY and CDR2 is SMNVEV. Libraries were built with the immunoSEQ multiplex PCR assay. For the multiplex PCR, a mixture combining 60 forward primers for TCR Vbeta segments and 13 reverse primers for TCR Jbeta segments was used. Amplification of the CDR3 region of rearranged TCR beta genes was performed with a multiplex PCR assay on genomic DNA. The Illumina HiSeq System was used to sequence the amplified TCR beta libraries as 87-base-pair reads. Regarding the original processing steps: In a later analysis, 70 million to 95 million unique TCR beta chains were counted across the approximately 640 repertoires, and about 9.9 million of these chains were shared by at least two donors. A nearest-neighbor algorithm error-corrected the raw reads and collapsed the reads into unique sequences, merging closely related sequences to remove PCR and sequencing errors. To assign V, D and J gene segments, CDR3 sequences were aligned to IMGT reference sequences. For a sequence to be retained, at least a six-nucleotide match to both a V gene segment and a J gene segment was required. A rearrangement was called productive if the CDR3 had no stop codons and remained in frame with V and J, and every other rearrangement was called non-productive. CDR3 was defined by IMGT convention, running from the second conserved V-encoded cysteine to the conserved J-encoded phenylalanine. The earlier analysis of about 530 of the donors excluded any sequence lacking an unambiguous match to a single V gene segment. An earlier analysis of approximately 590 of the donors classified V segments as functional when productive rearrangements were above 56.7% and as segregating when the standard deviation between donors was above 5%. To diagnose cytomegalovirus status from the catalog of TCR beta chain sequences, a statistical classification framework was built. In a later analysis, TCR nucleotide sequences were compared against IMGT/GENE-DB human TR gene sequences so that V and J genes could be assigned. In a later analysis, CDR3 sequences and most-parsimonious VDJ recombination scenarios were assigned using the TCRdist pipeline. In a later analysis, every TCR beta chain was defined by the combination of its CDR3 amino acid sequence and its V-gene family, and reads without a unique V-gene family were dropped. As a way to deal with suspected cross-contamination and a sequencing artifact, a later analysis dropped nearly 600 nucleotide sequences that were highly shared and had low generation probability. In a later analysis, a clonal expansion index for each public chain was calculated from normalized within-repertoire ranks of inferred template counts. Generation probabilities in a later analysis came from a VDJ recombination model fitted to out-of-frame rearrangements, and those results were checked against IGoR. A later analysis scored TCR-TCR, TCR-HLA and TCR-CMV co-occurrence with hypergeometric tests, applying a repertoire-size bias correction to TCR pairs. A later analysis estimated false discovery rates by permuting HLA or CMV assignments 20 times. A later analysis grouped co-occurring TCRs with DBSCAN, adding TCRdist sequence similarity when clustering within HLA-allele-positive subsets. Co-occurrence clustering excluded repertoires with fewer than 30,000 or more than 120,000 public chains, plus five with anomalous nucleotide sharing. This immuneACCESS table, as held by TCRdb, lists in-frame sequences with V and J called but not all clones. Of the missing ones, under half trace to an unresolved V gene in checked studies; the others have no known cause. V, J and clone size are those of that table, while D and trimming were read from the DNA. For this sample there are more than 150,000 clones; 65% to 85% appear just once. Jointly, the top ten make up 5% to 6% of the sample.

What the work shows at the level of the full study, not this receptor alone: A group of highly shared sequence variants was considered likely to be a technical artifact of the sequencing pipeline. In the study, 150 to 200 TCR beta chains were listed as associated with cytomegalovirus. A later analysis reported that several top co-occurrence clusters appeared linked to parvovirus B19, influenza, CMV and Epstein-Barr virus. In this cohort, only TCR beta chains were sequenced, and detectable features were limited by the absence of alpha or paired-chain data. A later analysis associated about 17,000 TCR beta sequences with specific HLA alleles at a false discovery rate of 0.05. The 87-base-pair reads could not distinguish some IMGT-functional V segments, including TRBV6-2 and TRBV6-3, so those segments were excluded. Because HLA typing was missing for some donors at each locus, association tests included only the typed subset. In an earlier analysis of about 550 of the donors, most TCR beta V segments were observed in productive rearrangements about 90% or about 30% of the time, broadly matching IMGT annotations. A further reported finding was that TCR beta sequences accurately predicted the HLA-A and HLA-B alleles for most subjects in the first cohort. Across donors, most TCR sequences were observed very rarely, whereas some public TCRs were present in many individuals. The classifier was reported to diagnose cytomegalovirus status with high specificity and sensitivity in both the original cohort and the validation cohort. The authors suggested that the approach could potentially be generalized to other disease states and immunological phenotypes. Sequencing depth was assumed to be roughly uniform across donors in the presence/absence analyses, though that assumption may not hold. Compared with the approximately 670-donor mean, donors in an Asian-associated ancestry cluster had fewer N-insertions in productive TCRs, according to a later genetic analysis. A later analysis found that TCR association rates varied across HLA loci, with DRB1 alleles showing the most associated TCRs and HLA-C alleles the fewest. Linkage disequilibrium might explain the correlated functional status among segregating V segments, but an unknown experimental factor could not be excluded. In a later analysis, HLA-associated TCR beta chains showed more clonal expansion and lower generation probabilities than non-associated chains that were equally common. In vitro tests confirmed that a few of the cytomegalovirus-associated TCR beta chains recognize cytomegalovirus antigens. When HLA alleles, especially DR and DQ, strongly co-occurred, TCR associations were difficult to assign to individual alleles. Most CMV-associated TCR beta chains appeared to be HLA-restricted in a later analysis, and the HLA associations seemed to be driven largely by CMV exposure. Because counts were too low, 15 or so rarely observed V segments, including chromosome 9 orphons, were excluded from the earlier analysis of around 640 of the donors. In a later genetic analysis, a missense DCLRE1C variant was associated with V-gene and J-gene trimming of TCR beta chains, and the association was replicated in an independent cohort. CMV serostatus was the only immune exposure information available for the cohort.

The cohort consisted of 600 or so healthy bone marrow donors. All cohort members were sampled while nominally healthy, although unrecorded immune exposures were likely present. The donor was CMV seropositive and belonged to the group of 270 or so seropositive cohort members. Every donor gave a peripheral blood sample, and the peripheral blood mononuclear cells from that sample were used for TCR beta sequencing. The Qiagen DNeasy Blood Extraction Kit was used to extract genomic DNA from the blood cell samples. This TCR was recovered from a woman between 25 and 40 years old in good health and CMV-seropositive. The chain couples TRBV27 to TRBJ2-7; 7 bases in between match TRBD1. Material: PBMCs. At the DNA level, the sequence is TGTGCCAGCAGTGCTTCGGGACAGCCGACCTCCTACGAGCAGTACTTC. It codes for CASSASGQPTSYEQYF.